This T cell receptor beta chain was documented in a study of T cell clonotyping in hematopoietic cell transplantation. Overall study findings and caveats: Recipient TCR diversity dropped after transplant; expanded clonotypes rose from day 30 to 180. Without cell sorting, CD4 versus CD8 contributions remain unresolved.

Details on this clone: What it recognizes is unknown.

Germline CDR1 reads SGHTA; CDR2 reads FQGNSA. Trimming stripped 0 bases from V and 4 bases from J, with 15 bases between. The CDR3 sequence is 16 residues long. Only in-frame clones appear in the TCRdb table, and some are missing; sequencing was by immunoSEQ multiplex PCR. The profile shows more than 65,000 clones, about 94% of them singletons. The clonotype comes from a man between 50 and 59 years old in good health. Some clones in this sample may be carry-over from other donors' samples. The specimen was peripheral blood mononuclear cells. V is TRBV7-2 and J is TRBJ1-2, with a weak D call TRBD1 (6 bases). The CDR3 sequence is CASSLAPQGPPYGYTF. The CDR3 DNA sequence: TGTGCCAGCAGCTTAGCCCCACAGGGTCCTCCCTATGGCTACACCTTC.